This T cell receptor beta chain was identified in a study of cytomegalovirus exposure and HLA in healthy donors. Primers for the PCR totalled 60 Vbeta and 13 Jbeta. TCRdb keeps only in-frame clones here, not all; method: immunoSEQ multiplex PCR. The sample holds some 150,000 clones, about 75% seen once. V lost 4 bases to trimming and J lost 7 bases; unmatched junction nucleotides: 1. CDR3 length: 12 amino acids. CDR1 is SNHLY and CDR2 is FYNNEI in the germline V gene. This clonotype originated in a middle-aged man in good health and CMV-seropositive. Sequenced input: PBMCs. The chain is built from TRBV2 and TRBJ1-3; TRBD1 agrees at 7 bases. The CDR3 DNA reads TGTGCCAGCAGTGCACAGGGGAACACCATATATTTT. It yields the protein CASSAQGNTIYF.